This T cell receptor beta chain appears in the sequencing data of a study of molecular identifiers for immune sequencing clone quantification. Study-wide context: Four of five RNA aliquots from roughly 21,000 or 96,000 naive CD8 T cells were sequenced. Broader study findings: Spiked Jurkat TCR RNA originating from one cell could reportedly be identified amid more than 800,000 naive cells.

A CD8+CD4-CCR7+CD45RA+ phenotype served as the sorting definition for naive CD8 T cells. Per the germline V gene, CDR1 is MDHEN and CDR2 is SYDVKM. This CDR3 has 15 amino acids. V shed 6 bases and J 7 bases; nucleotides not matched to a gene: 14. As regards this clonotype: The antigen is not known.

Methods described previously were used for bulk TCR libraries, and listed TCR primers were applied. TCRdb re-analysed the PCR reads in MiXCR, keeping a single row per CDR3 protein. Of about 510,000 distinct CDR3 sequences in the sample, roughly 23% were seen once. The sample taken for sequencing was naive CD8+ T cells from blood, with Jurkat cell RNA spiked in. Specified subset: FACS-sorted CD8+CD4-CCR7+CD45RA+ naive T cells. This receptor was identified in a human donor in good health. Some libraries in this study had Jurkat cell RNA spiked in. The gene calls are TRBV28 and TRBJ2-5; 7 positions agree with TRBD1. The CDR3 DNA sequence: TGTGCCAGCAGCCCTACAGGGGCCACGGTGCGGACCCAGTACTTC. Its translation: CASSPTGATVRTQYF.